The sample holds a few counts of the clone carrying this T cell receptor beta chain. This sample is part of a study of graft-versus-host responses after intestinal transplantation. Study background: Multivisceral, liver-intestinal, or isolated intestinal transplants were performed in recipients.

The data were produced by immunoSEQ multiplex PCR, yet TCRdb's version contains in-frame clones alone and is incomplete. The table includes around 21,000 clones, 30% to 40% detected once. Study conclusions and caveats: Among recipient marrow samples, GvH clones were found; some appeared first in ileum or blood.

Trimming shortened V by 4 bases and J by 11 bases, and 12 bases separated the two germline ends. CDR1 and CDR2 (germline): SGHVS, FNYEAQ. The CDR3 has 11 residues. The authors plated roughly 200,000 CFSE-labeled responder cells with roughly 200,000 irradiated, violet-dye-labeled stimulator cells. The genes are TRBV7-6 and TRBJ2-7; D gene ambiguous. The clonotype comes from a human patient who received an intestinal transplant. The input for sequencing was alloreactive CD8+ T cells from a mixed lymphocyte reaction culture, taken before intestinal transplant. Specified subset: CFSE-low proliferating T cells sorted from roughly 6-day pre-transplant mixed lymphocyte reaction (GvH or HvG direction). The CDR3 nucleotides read TGTGCCAGCAGCTCCGACAACTTTAAGTACTTC. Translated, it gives CASSSDNFKYF.